This TCR beta chain was captured by sequencing in a study of T cells in Graves' hyperthyroidism and ophthalmopathy. The length of the CDR3 is 16 residues. The V gene's germline CDR1 is DFQATT and CDR2 SNEGSKA (reference sequence). V was pared by 6 bases and J by 5 bases, with 16 bases of the junction left unmatched. It was RNA transcripts that yielded the amplified TCR beta CDR3 regions. Researchers ran a first-round RT-PCR on the TCR CDR3 using the HTBI primer set. TCRdb analysed the multiplex PCR reads with MiXCR anew, one entry per CDR3 protein. The table shows around 500,000 distinct CDR3 sequences, with around 15% occurring only once.

Sequenced material: blood. The gene calls are TRBV20-1 and TRBJ2-1; TRBD2 aligns across 7 bases. The sequence was obtained from a middle-aged woman with Graves' hyperthyroidism. The CDR3 is CSATPFEGGPHNEQFF. Here the CDR3 DNA reads TGCAGTGCCACCCCGTTTGAGGGAGGGCCCCACAATGAGCAGTTCTTC.